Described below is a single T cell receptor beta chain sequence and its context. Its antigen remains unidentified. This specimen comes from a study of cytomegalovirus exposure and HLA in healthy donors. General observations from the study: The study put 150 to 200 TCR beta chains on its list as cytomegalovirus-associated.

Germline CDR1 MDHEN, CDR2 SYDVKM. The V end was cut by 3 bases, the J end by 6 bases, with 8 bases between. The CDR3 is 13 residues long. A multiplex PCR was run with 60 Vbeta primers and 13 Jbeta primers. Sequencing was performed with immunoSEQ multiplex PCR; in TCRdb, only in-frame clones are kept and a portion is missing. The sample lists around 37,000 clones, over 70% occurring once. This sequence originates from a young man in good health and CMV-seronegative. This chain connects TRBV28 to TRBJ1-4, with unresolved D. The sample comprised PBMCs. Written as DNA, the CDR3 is TGTGCCAGCAGTTTGCGGCGGGATGAAAAACTGTTTTTT. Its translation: CASSLRRDEKLFF.